The entry below gives a single TCR beta chain sequence along with its context. As yet, its antigen is unknown. This entry comes from a study of OX40 agonist ivuxolimab in advanced cancers. As for the study in general: Dose-escalation cases comprised hepatocellular carcinoma, melanoma, renal cell or head and neck cancer.

Only in-frame clones appear in the TCRdb table, and some are missing; sequencing was by immunoSEQ multiplex PCR. The data contain about 100,000 clones, approximately 94% of them singletons. Study-wide results and caveats: What antigens the expanded peripheral T cells recognized was never established. In general, CD8+ T cells held more expanded clones than CD4+ did, on average. Dose levels from 0.1 to 3.0 mg/kg saw CD4+ and CD8+ blood T cells expand clonally by week 6.

The receptor was derived from an adult with an advanced solid tumor such as melanoma, head and neck, liver or kidney cancer. The source was CD4+ or CD8+ T cells sorted from blood, collected in a trial of the OX40 agonist ivuxolimab.

CDR3 sequence: CASSQNPGARTGELFF. CDR3 nucleotide sequence: TGTGCCAGCAGCCAAAACCCGGGGGCGAGGACCGGGGAGCTGTTTTTT. The gene calls are TRBV14 and TRBJ2-2; D may match TRBD1 or TRBD2 (6 bases each). The CDR3 is 16 residues long. V shed 2 bases and J shed 5 bases, with 15 bases lying between them. Germline V gene lookup returns CDR1 SGHDN and CDR2 FVKESK.